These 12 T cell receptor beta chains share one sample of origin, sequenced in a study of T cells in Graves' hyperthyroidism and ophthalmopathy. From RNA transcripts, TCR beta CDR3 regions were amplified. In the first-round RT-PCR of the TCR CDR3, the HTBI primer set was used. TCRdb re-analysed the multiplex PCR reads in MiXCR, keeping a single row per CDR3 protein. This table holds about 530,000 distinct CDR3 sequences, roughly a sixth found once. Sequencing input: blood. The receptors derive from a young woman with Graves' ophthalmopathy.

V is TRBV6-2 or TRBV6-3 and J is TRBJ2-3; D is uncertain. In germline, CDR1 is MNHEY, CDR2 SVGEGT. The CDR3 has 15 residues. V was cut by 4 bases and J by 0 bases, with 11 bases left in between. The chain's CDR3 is CASSFSQTSTDTQYF. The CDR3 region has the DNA TGTGCCAGCAGTTTTTCACAGACAAGCACAGATACGCAGTATTTT.

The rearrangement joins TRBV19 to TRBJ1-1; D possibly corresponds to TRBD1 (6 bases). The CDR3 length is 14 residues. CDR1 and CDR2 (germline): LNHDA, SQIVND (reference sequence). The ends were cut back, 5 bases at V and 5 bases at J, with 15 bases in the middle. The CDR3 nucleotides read TGTGCCAGTAGTGTACAACAGGGTTGGACTGAAGCTTTCTTT. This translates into CASSVQQGWTEAFF.

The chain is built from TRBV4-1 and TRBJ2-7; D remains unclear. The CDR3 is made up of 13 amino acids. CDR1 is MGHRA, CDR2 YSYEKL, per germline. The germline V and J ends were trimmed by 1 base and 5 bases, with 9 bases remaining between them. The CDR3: CASSQGFGNEQYF. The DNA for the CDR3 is TGCGCCAGCAGCCAAGGGTTTGGTAACGAGCAGTACTTC.

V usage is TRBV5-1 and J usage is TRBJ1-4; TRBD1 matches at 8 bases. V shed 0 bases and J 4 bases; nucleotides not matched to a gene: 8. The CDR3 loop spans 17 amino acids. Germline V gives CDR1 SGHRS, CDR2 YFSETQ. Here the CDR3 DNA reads TGCGCCAGCAGCTTGGGGACAGGGCCCGACTATAATGAAAAACTGTTTTTT. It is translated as CASSLGTGPDYNEKLFF.

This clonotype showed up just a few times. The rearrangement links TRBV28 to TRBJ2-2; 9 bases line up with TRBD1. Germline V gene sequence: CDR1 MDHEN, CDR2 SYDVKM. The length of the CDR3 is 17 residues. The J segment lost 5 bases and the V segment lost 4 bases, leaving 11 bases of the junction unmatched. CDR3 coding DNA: TGTGCCAGCAGTTATTTCCGGGGACAGGGACAAACCGGGGAGCTGTTTTTT. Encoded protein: CASSYFRGQGQTGELFF.

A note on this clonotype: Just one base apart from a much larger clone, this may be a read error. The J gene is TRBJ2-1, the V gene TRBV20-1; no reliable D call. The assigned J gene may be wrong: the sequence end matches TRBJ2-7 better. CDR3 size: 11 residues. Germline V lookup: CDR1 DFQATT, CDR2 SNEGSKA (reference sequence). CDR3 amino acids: CSVRERNEQYF. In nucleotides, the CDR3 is TGCAGTGTGAGAGAACGCAATGAGCAGTACTTC.

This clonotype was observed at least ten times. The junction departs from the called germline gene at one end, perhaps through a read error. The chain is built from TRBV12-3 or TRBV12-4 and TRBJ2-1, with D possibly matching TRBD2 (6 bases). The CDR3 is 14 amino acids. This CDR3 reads CASRLAEGPLEQFF. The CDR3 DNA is TGTGCCAGCAGGTTAGCGGAGGGCCCCCTTGAGCAGTTCTTC.

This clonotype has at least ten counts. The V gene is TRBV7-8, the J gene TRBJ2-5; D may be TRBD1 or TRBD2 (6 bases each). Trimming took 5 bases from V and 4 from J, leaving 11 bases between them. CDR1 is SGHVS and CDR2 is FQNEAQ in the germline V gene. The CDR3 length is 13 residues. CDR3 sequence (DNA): TGTGCCAGCAGCGGGGGGCTGGGAGAGACCCAGTACTTC. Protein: CASSGGLGETQYF.

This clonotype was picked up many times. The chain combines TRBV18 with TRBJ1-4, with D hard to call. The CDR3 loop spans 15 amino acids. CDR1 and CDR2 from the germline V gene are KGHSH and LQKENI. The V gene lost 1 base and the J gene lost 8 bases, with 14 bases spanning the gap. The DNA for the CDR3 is TGTGCCAGCTCACCACACGAGAAACTCTGGGAAAAACTGTTTTTT. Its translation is CASSPHEKLWEKLFF.

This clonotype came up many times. DNA of the CDR3: TGTGCCAGCAGCTTGGACGGAGGATATCAGCCCCAGCATTTT. As protein: CASSLDGGYQPQHF. The chain couples TRBV11-2 to TRBJ1-5; no clear D gene. Germline V gives CDR1 SGHAT, CDR2 FQNNGV. This CDR3 comprises 14 residues. The ends were cut back, 3 bases at V and 5 bases at J, with 11 bases in the middle.

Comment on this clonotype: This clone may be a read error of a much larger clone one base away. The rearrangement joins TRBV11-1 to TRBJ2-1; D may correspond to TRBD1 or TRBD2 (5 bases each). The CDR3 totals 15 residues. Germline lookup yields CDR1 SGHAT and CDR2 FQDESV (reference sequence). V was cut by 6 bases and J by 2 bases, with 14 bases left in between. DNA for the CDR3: TGTGCCAGCAGTCAAACTGGGGGTACCTACAATGAGCAGTTCTTC. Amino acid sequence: CASSQTGGTYNEQFF. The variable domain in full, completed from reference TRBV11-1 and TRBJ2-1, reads EAEVAQSPRYKITEKSQAVAFWCDPISGHATLYWYRQILGQGPELLVQFQDESVVDDSQLPKDRFSAERLKGVDSTLKIQPAELGDSAMYLCASSQTGGTYNEQFFGPGTRLTVL.

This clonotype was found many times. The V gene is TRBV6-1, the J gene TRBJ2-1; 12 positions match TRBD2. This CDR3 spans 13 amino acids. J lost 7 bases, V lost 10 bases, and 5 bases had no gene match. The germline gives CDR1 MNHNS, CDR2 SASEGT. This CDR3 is CATAGLAGNEQFF. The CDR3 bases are TGTGCCACCGCCGGACTAGCGGGAAATGAGCAGTTCTTC.